These 16 T cell receptor beta chains were all obtained from the same sample, sequenced in a study of early T cells in non-severe SARS-CoV-2 infection. Each CDR3 protein gets one entry after TCRdb re-called the 5' RACE reads with MiXCR. The table has 98,000 or so distinct CDR3 sequences, roughly 12% seen once. Sample: whole blood, taken at baseline. All receptors derive from an adult who was a healthcare worker with PCR-confirmed SARS-CoV-2 infection or an uninfected control (not recorded which).

This clonotype was recorded at least ten times. This rearrangement joins TRBV9 to TRBJ1-1, with D maybe TRBD1 (6 bases). The CDR3 covers 14 residues. Germline V lookup: CDR1 SGDLS, CDR2 YYNGEE. The V end lost 3 bases, the J end lost 4 bases, and 13 bases lay between the germline ends. The CDR3 DNA is TGTGCCAGCAGCGACAAACAGGGCGTCACTGAAGCTTTCTTT. Translated, it gives CASSDKQGVTEAFF.

This chain links TRBV20-1 with TRBJ2-2, with 10 positions matching TRBD2. There are 16 residues in the CDR3. The germline V gene has CDR1 DFQATT and CDR2 SNEGSKA (reference sequence). Germline trimming cut 0 bases from V and 7 bases from J; bases unmatched to any gene: 8. The CDR3 sequence: CSARDSSGRAFGELFF. The CDR3 DNA is TGCAGTGCTAGAGATAGCAGCGGGAGGGCCTTCGGGGAGCTGTTTTTT.

This clonotype was seen repeatedly, ten times or more. This chain uses TRBV10-2 with TRBJ1-5; the D is unclear. Per germline, CDR1 WSHSY and CDR2 SAAADI. CDR3 length equals 15 residues. The V end was cut by 6 bases, the J end by 7 bases, with 19 bases between. Here the CDR3 reads CASSEAAGRVQPQHF. CDR3 nucleotide sequence: TGCGCCAGCAGCGAGGCCGCGGGAAGGGTACAGCCCCAGCATTTT.

This clonotype has just a few counts. The chain uses TRBV20-1 and TRBJ1-5, with 11 positions matching TRBD1. CDR1 is DFQATT, CDR2 SNEGSKA, per germline (reference sequence). Trimming removed 6 bases from V and 7 bases from J; junction bases left unmatched: 11. The CDR3 covers 15 residues. The CDR3 sequence is CSALQRDRGWQPQHF. The CDR3 region has the DNA TGCAGTGCCCTTCAACGGGACAGGGGGTGGCAGCCCCAGCATTTT.

This clonotype was detected ten times or more. This chain joins TRBV20-1 and TRBJ2-1; D is perhaps TRBD2 (7 bases). V lost 1 base and J lost 7, with 20 bases in between. The CDR3 loop spans 16 amino acids. The germline gives CDR1 DFQATT, CDR2 SNEGSKA (reference sequence). The CDR3 protein is CSARGGGLWGTNEQFF. In DNA form, the CDR3 reads TGCAGTGCTAGAGGAGGGGGACTATGGGGAACGAATGAGCAGTTCTTC.

This clonotype appeared a few times. V and J are TRBV27 and TRBJ2-5, with 7 bases aligning to TRBD1. The CDR3 sequence is 15 residues long. The junction had 8 bases not matched to a gene; V was cut back by 4 bases and J by 3 bases. Germline CDR1 is MNHEY and CDR2 is SMNVEV (reference sequence). The CDR3 region is CASSSKRDRKETQYF. The CDR3 DNA reads as TGTGCCAGCAGTTCGAAGAGGGACAGAAAAGAGACCCAGTACTTC.

The chain couples TRBV6-6 to TRBJ1-1; a weak D match, TRBD1 (6 bases). The V and J ends lost 0 bases and 8 bases respectively, with 16 bases between them. The CDR3 sequence is 15 residues long. The germline CDR1 and CDR2 sequences are MNHNY and SVGAGI (reference sequence). The CDR3 here is CASSYSRGPTSEAFF. DNA of the CDR3: TGTGCCAGCAGTTACTCTCGGGGGCCAACCAGCGAAGCTTTCTTT.

This clonotype was seen only a few times. The rearrangement uses TRBV7-6 and TRBJ1-1; TRBD1 agrees at 7 bases. This CDR3 is 13 amino acids long. V lost 5 bases and J lost 3; bases outside the gene matches: 3. Germline CDR1 and CDR2: SGHVS and FNYEAQ. CDR3 sequence reads: CASSQGEHTEAFF. In DNA form, the CDR3 reads TGTGCCAGCAGCCAGGGGGAGCACACTGAAGCTTTCTTT. Filled out from reference TRBV7-6 and TRBJ1-1, the complete variable domain reads GAGVSQSPRYKVTKRGQDVALRCDPISGHVSLYWYRQALGQGPEFLTYFNYEAQQDKSGLPNDRFSAERPEGSISTLTIQRTEQRDSAMYRCASSQGEHTEAFFGQGTRLTVV.

This chain's CDR3 is CASSKQGVNEKLFF. CDR3 bases: TGTGCCAGCAGCAAACAGGGGGTAAATGAAAAACTGTTTTTT. The chain recombines TRBV11-3 with TRBJ1-4; 8 bases are a match to TRBD1. This CDR3 is built from 14 residues. From germline, CDR1 is SGHNT and CDR2 YENEEA. Trimming at V came to 5 bases and at J to 5 bases, leaving 4 bases not matched to a gene. Combining the CDR3 with reference TRBV11-3 and TRBJ1-4 gives the whole variable domain EAGVVQSPRYKIIEKKQPVAFWCNPISGHNTLYWYLQNLGQGPELLIRYENEEAVDDSQLPKDRFSAERLKGVDSTLKIQPAELGDSAVYLCASSKQGVNEKLFFGSGTQLSVL.

This clonotype ranks as medium-sized. The chain has TRBV24-1 and TRBJ2-2; possible D gene TRBD1, 5 bases. The V end was cut by 0 bases, the J end by 0 bases, with 7 bases between. Germline CDR1 is KGHDR and CDR2 is SFDVKD. There are 16 residues in the CDR3. The CDR3 protein is CATSDLLTANTGELFF. As DNA, the CDR3 is TGTGCCACCAGTGATTTGCTGACAGCGAACACCGGGGAGCTGTTTTTT.

The chain employs TRBV10-3 and TRBJ2-1; D gene unclear. Trimming shortened V by 6 bases and J by 5 bases, and 11 bases separated the two germline ends. This CDR3 is 13 amino acids long. Per germline, CDR1 ENHRY and CDR2 SYGVKD. The CDR3, as DNA: TGTGCCATCAGCCTCAATTGGGACAATGAGCAGTTCTTC. This encodes CAISLNWDNEQFF.

This clonotype was seen a few times. The rearrangement links TRBV6-2 or TRBV6-3 to TRBJ2-5, with TRBD1 identical over 7 bases. The germline V gene has CDR1 MNHEY and CDR2 SVGEGT. This CDR3 is 14 amino acids long. The ends lost 2 bases at V and 1 base at J; junction bases unmatched: 1. CDR3 in amino acids: CASSYGTVQETQYF. CDR3 nucleotides: TGTGCCAGCAGTTACGGGACAGTCCAAGAGACCCAGTACTTC.

The J gene is TRBJ2-5, the V gene TRBV20-1; D remains ambiguous. The germline gives CDR1 DFQATT, CDR2 SNEGSKA (reference sequence). V was pared by 6 bases and J by 5 bases, with 7 bases between. The CDR3 runs to 10 residues. For the CDR3, the DNA is TGCAGTGCGCCTTTGGAGACCCAGTACTTC. It codes for CSAPLETQYF.

The sample holds a few counts of this clonotype. This chain connects TRBV6-6 to TRBJ1-5; 9 bases fit TRBD1. V dropped 2 bases and J dropped 9; count of bases not matched to a gene: 11. CDR3 length: 16 residues. Per germline, CDR1 MNHNY and CDR2 SVGAGI (reference sequence). This chain's CDR3 is CASSYTGQGSVRPQHF. Here the CDR3 DNA reads TGTGCCAGCAGTTACACGGGACAGGGATCGGTAAGGCCCCAGCATTTT.

This clonotype turned up a few times. The CDR3 coding sequence is TGTGCCAGCAGCAAAGATGAGGAAAAGCGGAATTCACCCCTCCACTTT. Translation: CASSKDEEKRNSPLHF. V and J are TRBV21-1 and TRBJ1-6. TRBV21-1 is a pseudogene locus. The CDR3 is made up of 16 amino acids.

This clonotype was picked up many times. The chain joins TRBV9 to TRBJ2-1, with D uncertain. Germline-derived CDR1 and CDR2 are SGDLS and YYNGEE. V dropped 1 base and J dropped 7 bases, with 15 bases sitting between them. The CDR3 sequence is 15 residues long. CDR3 loop: CASSVTTHPTNEQFF. The CDR3 DNA follows: TGTGCCAGCAGCGTAACCACCCACCCTACAAATGAGCAGTTCTTC.